This is a list of T cell receptor beta chains from one sample in a study of response to subunit inactivated influenza vaccine. One entry per CDR3 protein results from TCRdb running MiXCR on the RT-PCR reads. The sample has approximately 500,000 distinct CDR3 sequences, roughly 13% seen once. This material consisted of PBMCs from blood, taken about 6 weeks after vaccination. These receptors all come from a man aged 50 to 59 who received an inactivated influenza vaccine. Each CDR3 is given with its conserved first and last residue. D genes are given only for firm matches. Rows give clone size only sometimes, using once, few, many, or a class for an expanded clone.

j_call v_call clone_size d_call cdr3_aa cdr3_nt
TRBJ2-1 TRBV24-1 many TRBD2 CATSDLGSGGNEQFF TGTGCCACCAGTGATTTGGGTAGCGGGGGCAATGAGCAGTTCTTC
TRBJ2-7 TRBV7-2 few TRBD2 CASSALAGITYEQYF TGTGCCAGCAGCGCCCTAGCGGGAATTACCTACGAGCAGTACTTC
TRBJ2-1 TRBV9 . TRBD2 CASSVGGGVVNEQFF TGTGCCAGCAGCGTCGGGGGGGGAGTGGTCAATGAGCAGTTCTTC
TRBJ2-3 TRBV11-2 . TRBD1 CASSHRDREMVGADTQYF TGTGCCAGCAGCCATCGGGACAGGGAGATGGTTGGTGCAGATACGCAGTATTTT
TRBJ2-1 TRBV6-1 few TRBD1 CASSGRDRRLGEQFF TGTGCCAGCAGTGGCCGGGACAGAAGACTTGGAGAGCAGTTCTTC
TRBJ1-2 TRBV5-1 . . CASSLTGGVNYGYTF TGCGCCAGCAGCTTGACAGGTGGGGTCAACTATGGCTACACCTTC
TRBJ2-6 TRBV27 . . CASSSMGVSGANVLTF TGTGCCAGCAGTTCTATGGGCGTCTCTGGGGCCAACGTCCTGACTTTC
TRBJ1-6 TRBV7-2 . . CATTSSVGNSPLHF TGTGCCACCACGTCGTCAGTGGGGAATTCACCCCTCCACTTT
TRBJ1-2 TRBV28 . . CASSLLGTLNGYTF TGTGCCAGCAGTTTATTGGGGACACTTAATGGCTACACCTTC
TRBJ2-7 TRBV20-1 . TRBD2 CSARETSGSYEQYF TGCAGTGCTAGAGAGACTAGCGGCTCCTACGAGCAGTACTTC